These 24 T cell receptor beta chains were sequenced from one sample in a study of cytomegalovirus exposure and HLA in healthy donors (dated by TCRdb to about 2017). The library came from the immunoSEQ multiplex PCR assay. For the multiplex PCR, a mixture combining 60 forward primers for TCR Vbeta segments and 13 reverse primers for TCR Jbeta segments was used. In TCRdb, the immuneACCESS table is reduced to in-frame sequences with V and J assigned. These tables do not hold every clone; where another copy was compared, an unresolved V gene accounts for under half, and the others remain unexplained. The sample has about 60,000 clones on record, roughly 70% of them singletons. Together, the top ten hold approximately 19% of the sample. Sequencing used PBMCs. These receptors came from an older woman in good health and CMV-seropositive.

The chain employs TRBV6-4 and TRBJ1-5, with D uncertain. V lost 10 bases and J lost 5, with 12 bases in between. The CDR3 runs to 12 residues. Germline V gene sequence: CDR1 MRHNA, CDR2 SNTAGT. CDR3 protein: CATRGFYQPQHF. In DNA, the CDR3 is TGTGCCACCCGAGGTTTTTATCAGCCCCAGCATTTT.

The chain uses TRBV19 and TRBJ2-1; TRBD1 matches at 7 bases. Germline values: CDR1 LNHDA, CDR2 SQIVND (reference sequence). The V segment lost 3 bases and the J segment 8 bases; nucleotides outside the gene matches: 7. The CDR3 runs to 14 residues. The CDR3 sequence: CASSIRQGSDEQFF. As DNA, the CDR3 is TGTGCCAGTAGTATCCGACAGGGATCGGATGAGCAGTTCTTC.

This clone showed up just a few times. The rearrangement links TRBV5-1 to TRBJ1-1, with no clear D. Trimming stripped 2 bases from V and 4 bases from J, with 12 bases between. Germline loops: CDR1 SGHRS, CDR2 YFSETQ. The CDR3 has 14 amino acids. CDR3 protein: CASSFQTSVTEAFF. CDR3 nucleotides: TGCGCCAGCAGCTTCCAAACCTCGGTCACTGAAGCTTTCTTT.

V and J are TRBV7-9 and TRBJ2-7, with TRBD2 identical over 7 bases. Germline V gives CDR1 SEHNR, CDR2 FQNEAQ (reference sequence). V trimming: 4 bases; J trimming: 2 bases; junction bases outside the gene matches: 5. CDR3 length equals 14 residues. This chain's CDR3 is CASSWFAGAYEQYF. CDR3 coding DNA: TGTGCCAGCAGCTGGTTCGCGGGGGCCTACGAGCAGTACTTC.

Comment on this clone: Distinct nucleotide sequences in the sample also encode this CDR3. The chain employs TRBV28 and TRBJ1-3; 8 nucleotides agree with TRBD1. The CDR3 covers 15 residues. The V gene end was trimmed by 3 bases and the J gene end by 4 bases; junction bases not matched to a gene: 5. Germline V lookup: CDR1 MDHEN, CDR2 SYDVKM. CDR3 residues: CASSLAGTGGNTIYF. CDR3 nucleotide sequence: TGTGCCAGCAGTTTGGCTGGGACAGGCGGAAACACCATATATTTT.

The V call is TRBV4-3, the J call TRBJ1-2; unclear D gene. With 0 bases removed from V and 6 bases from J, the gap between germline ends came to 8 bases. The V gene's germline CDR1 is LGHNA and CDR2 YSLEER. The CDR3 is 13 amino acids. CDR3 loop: CASSQDFGDGYTF. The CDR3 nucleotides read TGCGCCAGCAGCCAAGATTTCGGGGATGGCTACACCTTC.

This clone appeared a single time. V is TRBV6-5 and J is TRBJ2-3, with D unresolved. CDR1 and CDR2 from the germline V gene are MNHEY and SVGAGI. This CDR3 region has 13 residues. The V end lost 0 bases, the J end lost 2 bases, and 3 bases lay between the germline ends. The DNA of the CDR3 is TGTGCCAGCAGTTACTCCTCCACAGATACGCAGTATTTT. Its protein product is CASSYSSTDTQYF.

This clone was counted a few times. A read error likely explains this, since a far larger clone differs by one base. The CDR3 is CASSQHTVADPKETQYF. The CDR3 DNA reads as TGCGCCAGCAGCCAACATACGGTAGCGGACCCTAAAGAGACCCAGTACTTC. V is TRBV4-3 and J is TRBJ2-5; weak D call: TRBD2 (6 bases). V lost 2 bases, J lost 3 bases, and 19 bases lay in between. CDR3 length: 17 residues. Germline V gives CDR1 LGHNA, CDR2 YSLEER.

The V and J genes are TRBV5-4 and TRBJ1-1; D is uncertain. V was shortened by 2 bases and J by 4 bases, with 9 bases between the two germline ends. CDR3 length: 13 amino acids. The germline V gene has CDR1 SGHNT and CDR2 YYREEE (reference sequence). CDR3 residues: CASSLPGGTEAFF. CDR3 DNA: TGTGCCAGCAGCTTACCGGGAGGCACTGAAGCTTTCTTT.

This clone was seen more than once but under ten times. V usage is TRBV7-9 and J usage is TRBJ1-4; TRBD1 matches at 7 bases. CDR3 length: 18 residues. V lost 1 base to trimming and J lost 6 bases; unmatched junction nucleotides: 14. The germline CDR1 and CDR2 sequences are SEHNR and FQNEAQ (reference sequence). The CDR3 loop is CASSLGGLTGSIDEKLFF. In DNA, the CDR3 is TGTGCCAGCAGCTTAGGCGGCCTGACAGGGTCGATCGATGAAAAACTGTTTTTT.

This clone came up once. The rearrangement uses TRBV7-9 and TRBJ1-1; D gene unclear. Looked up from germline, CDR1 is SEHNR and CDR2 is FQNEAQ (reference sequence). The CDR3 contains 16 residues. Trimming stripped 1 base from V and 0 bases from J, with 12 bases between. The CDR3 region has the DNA TGTGCCAGCAGCTTAGAACTAGGTGGGATGAACACTGAAGCTTTCTTT. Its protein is CASSLELGGMNTEAFF. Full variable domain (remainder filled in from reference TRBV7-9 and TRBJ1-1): DTGVSQNPRHKITKRGQNVTFRCDPISEHNRLYWYRQTLGQGPEFLTYFQNEAQLEKSRLLSDRFSAERPKGSFSTLEIQRTEQGDSAMYLCASSLELGGMNTEAFFGQGTRLTVV.

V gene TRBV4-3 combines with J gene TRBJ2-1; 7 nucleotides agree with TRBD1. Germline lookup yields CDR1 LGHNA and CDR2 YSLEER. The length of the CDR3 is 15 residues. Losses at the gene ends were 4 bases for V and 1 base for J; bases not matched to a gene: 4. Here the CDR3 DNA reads TGCGCCAGCAGCCGAAGGGACAGATCCTACAATGAGCAGTTCTTC. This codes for CASSRRDRSYNEQFF.

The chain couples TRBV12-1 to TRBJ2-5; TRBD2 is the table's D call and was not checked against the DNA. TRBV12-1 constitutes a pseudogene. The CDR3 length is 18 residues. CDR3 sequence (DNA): TGTGCCAGCAGCCCAAAGAGTCTTTTATTCGGTACTCAAGAGACCCAGTACTTC. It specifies CASSPKSLLFGTQETQYF.

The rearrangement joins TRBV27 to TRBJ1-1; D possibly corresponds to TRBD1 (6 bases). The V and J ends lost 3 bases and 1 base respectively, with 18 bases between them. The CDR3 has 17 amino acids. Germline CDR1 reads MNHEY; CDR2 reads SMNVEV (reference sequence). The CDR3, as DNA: TGTGCCAGCAGTTTCCGACAGGCCGGGGGGGCGAACACTGAAGCTTTCTTT. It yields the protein CASSFRQAGGANTEAFF.

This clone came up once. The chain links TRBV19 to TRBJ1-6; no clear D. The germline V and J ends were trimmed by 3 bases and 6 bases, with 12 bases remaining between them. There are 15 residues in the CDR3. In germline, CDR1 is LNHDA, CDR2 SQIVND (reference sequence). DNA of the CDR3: TGTGCCAGTAGTATTCTGGGGAGTCCTAATTCACCCCTCCACTTT. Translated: CASSILGSPNSPLHF.

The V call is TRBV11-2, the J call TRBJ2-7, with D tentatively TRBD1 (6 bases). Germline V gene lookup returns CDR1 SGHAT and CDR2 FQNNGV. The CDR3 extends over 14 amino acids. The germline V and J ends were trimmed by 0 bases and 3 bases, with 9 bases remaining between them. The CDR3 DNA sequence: TGTGCCAGCAGCTTAGATCAGGGGTACTACGAGCAGTACTTC. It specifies CASSLDQGYYEQYF.

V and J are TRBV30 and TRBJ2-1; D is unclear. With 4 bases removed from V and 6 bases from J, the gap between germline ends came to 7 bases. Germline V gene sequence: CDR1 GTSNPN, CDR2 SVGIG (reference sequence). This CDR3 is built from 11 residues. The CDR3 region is CAWTKSNEQFF. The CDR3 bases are TGTGCCTGGACCAAGAGCAATGAGCAGTTCTTC.

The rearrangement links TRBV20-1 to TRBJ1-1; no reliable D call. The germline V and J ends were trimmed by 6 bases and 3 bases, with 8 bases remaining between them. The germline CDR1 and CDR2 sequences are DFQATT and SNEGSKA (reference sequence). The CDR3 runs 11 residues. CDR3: CSADTDTEAFF. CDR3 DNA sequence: TGCAGTGCCGATACGGACACTGAAGCTTTCTTT.

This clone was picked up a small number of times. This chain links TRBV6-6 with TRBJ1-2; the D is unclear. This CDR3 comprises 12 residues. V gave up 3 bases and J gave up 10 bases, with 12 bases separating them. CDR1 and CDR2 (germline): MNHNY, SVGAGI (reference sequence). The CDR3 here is CASSYPIEDYTF. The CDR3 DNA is TGTGCCAGCAGTTATCCGATCGAGGACTACACCTTC.

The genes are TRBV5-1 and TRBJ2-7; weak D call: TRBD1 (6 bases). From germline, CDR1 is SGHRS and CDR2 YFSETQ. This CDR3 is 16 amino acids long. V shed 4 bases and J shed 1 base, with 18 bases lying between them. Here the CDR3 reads CASSTEPGQNSYEQYF. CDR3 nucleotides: TGCGCCAGCAGCACCGAACCGGGACAAAATTCCTACGAGCAGTACTTC.

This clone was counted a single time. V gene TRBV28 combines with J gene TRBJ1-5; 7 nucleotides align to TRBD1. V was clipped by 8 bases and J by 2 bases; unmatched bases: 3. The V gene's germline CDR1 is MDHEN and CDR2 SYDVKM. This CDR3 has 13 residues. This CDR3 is CASLGQGNQPQHF. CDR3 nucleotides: TGTGCCAGCTTAGGACAGGGCAATCAGCCCCAGCATTTT.

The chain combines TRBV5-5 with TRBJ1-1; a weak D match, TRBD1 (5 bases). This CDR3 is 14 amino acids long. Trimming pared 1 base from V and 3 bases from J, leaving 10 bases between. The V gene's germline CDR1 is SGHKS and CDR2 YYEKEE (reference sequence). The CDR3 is CASSLLQGDTEAFF. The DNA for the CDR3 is TGTGCCAGCAGCTTGTTGCAGGGCGACACTGAAGCTTTCTTT. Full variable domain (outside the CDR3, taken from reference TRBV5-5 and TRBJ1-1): DAGVTQSPTHLIKTRGQQVTLRCSPISGHKSVSWYQQVLGQGPQFIFQYYEKEERGRGNFPDRFSARQFPNYSSELNVNALLLGDSALYLCASSLLQGDTEAFFGQGTRLTVV.

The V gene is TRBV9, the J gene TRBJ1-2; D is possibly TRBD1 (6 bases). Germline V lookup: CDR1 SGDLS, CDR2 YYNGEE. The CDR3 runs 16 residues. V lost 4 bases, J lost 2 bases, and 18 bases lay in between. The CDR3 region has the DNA TGTGCCAGCAGCCCAAGCCCAGCAGGGGCCAACTATGGCTACACCTTC. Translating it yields CASSPSPAGANYGYTF.

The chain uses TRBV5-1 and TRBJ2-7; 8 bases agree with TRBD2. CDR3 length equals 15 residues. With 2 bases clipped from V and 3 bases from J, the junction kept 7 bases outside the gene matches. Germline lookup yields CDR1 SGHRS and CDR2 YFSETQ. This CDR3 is CASSFSGGVRYEQYF. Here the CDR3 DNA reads TGCGCCAGCAGCTTCTCGGGGGGGGTGCGCTACGAGCAGTACTTC.